A selection of T cell receptor beta chains follows, all from one sample in a study of blood T cells in healthy people across ages. TCRdb processed the 5' RACE reads anew with MiXCR; each CDR3 protein has one entry. The sample has approximately 400,000 distinct CDR3 sequences; approximately 51% are singletons. Sequencing was performed on blood. The receptors come from a man aged 55 to 70 in good health. Both conserved end residues are trimmed from each CDR3. A D gene is named only where the DNA matches it firmly. The listing skips clone size in some rows; elsewhere it reads once, few, many or a size class.

length: 14
size: -
D: -
V: TRBV4-2
CDR3: ASSQDGDSLGSEQF

length: 14
size: -
D: -
V: TRBV4-3
CDR3: ASSQVPQRLYEKLF

length: 11
size: -
D: -
V: TRBV11-3
CDR3: ASSLDFSGEQF

length: 9
size: once
D: -
V: TRBV20-1
CDR3: SAIRGNEQF

length: 12
size: few
D: -
V: TRBV5-6
CDR3: ASSGVTGNTEAF

length: 13
size: -
D: TRBD1
V: TRBV20-1
CDR3: SARDDGTGNSPLH

length: 13
size: -
D: -
V: TRBV9
CDR3: ASSVVPWGQDEQY

length: 10
size: -
D: -
V: TRBV5-1
CDR3: ASADSSYEQY

length: 12
size: -
D: -
V: TRBV12-3/TRBV12-4
CDR3: ASVQETSTDTQY

length: 15
size: once
D: TRBD2
V: TRBV20-1
CDR3: SAPARLAGGGTDTQY

length: 13
size: -
D: -
V: TRBV6-1
CDR3: ASSEAQGRLETQY

length: 11
size: -
D: -
V: TRBV7-6
CDR3: ASSPGRAAEQF

length: 14
size: many
D: TRBD2
V: TRBV20-1
CDR3: SARPLASGRVNEQF

length: 12
size: -
D: -
V: TRBV28
CDR3: ASSPPGMNTEAF

length: 14
size: -
D: TRBD2
V: TRBV4-2
CDR3: ASSQYSGGSTDTQY

length: 13
size: -
D: TRBD1
V: TRBV6-5
CDR3: ASSYCGTANEKLF

length: 12
size: -
D: -
V: TRBV20-1
CDR3: SFYGGGDGDTQY

length: 13
size: -
D: -
V: TRBV2
CDR3: ASSGTTSSTDTQY

length: 13
size: few
D: -
V: TRBV7-9
CDR3: ASSSSGAGAVTQY

length: 14
size: once
D: -
V: TRBV4-2
CDR3: ASSPTSDLGLNTQY

length: 14
size: many
D: -
V: TRBV6-5
CDR3: ASSYMDLGGANVLT

length: 12
size: -
D: TRBD1
V: TRBV2
CDR3: ASSAGTGVYEQY

length: 12
size: -
D: TRBD1
V: TRBV18
CDR3: ASSPGTGRETQY

length: 12
size: -
D: -
V: TRBV5-6
CDR3: ASSSWTPGHEQY

length: 14
size: -
D: TRBD1
V: TRBV7-2
CDR3: ASSPRTGLTNYGYT

length: 14
size: -
D: TRBD2
V: TRBV6-6
CDR3: ASSHLREAFSYEQY

length: 13
size: -
D: TRBD2
V: TRBV6-5
CDR3: ASNLSGTTYNEQF

length: 12
size: few
D: TRBD1
V: TRBV4-3
CDR3: ASSQALTGFEQY

length: 11
size: once
D: -
V: TRBV27
CDR3: ASSPTRDYEQY

length: 14
size: few
D: TRBD2
V: TRBV7-2
CDR3: ASSSSGTSGSHEQF

length: 12
size: -
D: TRBD2
V: TRBV12-3/TRBV12-4
CDR3: ASSWGGSGDTQY

length: 10
size: few
D: -
V: TRBV11-3
CDR3: ASSLSNGEQY

length: 14
size: -
D: TRBD1
V: TRBV7-8
CDR3: ASSLTQGASRIEQY

length: 11
size: -
D: -
V: TRBV30
CDR3: AWSVGGTYEQY

length: 13
size: -
D: -
V: TRBV29-1
CDR3: SVEDYRSSYNEQF

length: 13
size: -
D: -
V: TRBV27
CDR3: ASSLGAGPYNEQF

length: 12
size: -
D: -
V: TRBV2
CDR3: ASSEPGDEETQY

length: 12
size: -
D: TRBD1
V: TRBV4-2
CDR3: ASSQGQGDYEQY

length: 9
size: -
D: -
V: TRBV12-3/TRBV12-4
CDR3: TSSLSRGYT

length: 13
size: few
D: -
V: TRBV7-2
CDR3: ASSPRTRLGDEQF

length: 15
size: -
D: TRBD2
V: TRBV6-5
CDR3: ASSSLWTSGSISEQF

length: 12
size: few
D: -
V: TRBV5-1
CDR3: ASSLTELAYEQY

length: 10
size: once
D: TRBD1
V: TRBV20-1
CDR3: RTGVSYNEQF

length: 15
size: many
D: -
V: TRBV7-2
CDR3: ASSLAMASRSYNEQF

length: 16
size: -
D: TRBD2
V: TRBV7-2
CDR3: ASSQGVGSGSSEETQY

length: 12
size: few
D: -
V: TRBV2
CDR3: ASSAWTSNQPQH

length: 12
size: -
D: TRBD2
V: TRBV2
CDR3: ASRETSGSYTQY

length: 12
size: -
D: TRBD1
V: TRBV2
CDR3: ASREQGGIYGYT

length: 13
size: few
D: TRBD1
V: TRBV5-1
CDR3: ASSQAGTGGEKLF

length: 10
size: few
D: -
V: TRBV11-2
CDR3: ASSRAGDTQY

length: 12
size: few
D: TRBD1
V: TRBV20-1
CDR3: SARDKRGPYEQY

length: 14
size: -
D: TRBD2
V: TRBV28
CDR3: ASSSNLAGEFGEQF

length: 12
size: once
D: -
V: TRBV14
CDR3: ASSQEWAGYEQF